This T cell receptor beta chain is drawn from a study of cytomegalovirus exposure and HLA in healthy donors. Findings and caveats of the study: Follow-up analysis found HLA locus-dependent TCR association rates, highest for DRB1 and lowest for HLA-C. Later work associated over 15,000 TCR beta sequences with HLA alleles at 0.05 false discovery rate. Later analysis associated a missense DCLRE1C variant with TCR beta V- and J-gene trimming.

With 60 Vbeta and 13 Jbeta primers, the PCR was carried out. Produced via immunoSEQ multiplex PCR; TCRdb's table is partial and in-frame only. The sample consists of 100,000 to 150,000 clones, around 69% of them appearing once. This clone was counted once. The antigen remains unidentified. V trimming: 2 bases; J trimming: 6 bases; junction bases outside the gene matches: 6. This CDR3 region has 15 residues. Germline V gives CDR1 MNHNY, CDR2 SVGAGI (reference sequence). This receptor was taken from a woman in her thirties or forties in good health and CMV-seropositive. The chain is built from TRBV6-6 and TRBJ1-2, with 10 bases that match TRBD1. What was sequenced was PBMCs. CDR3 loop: CASSYTGQGGDGYTF. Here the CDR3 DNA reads TGTGCCAGCAGTTACACCGGACAGGGGGGGGATGGCTACACCTTC.